The 17 T cell receptor beta chains below all came from one sample that was sequenced in a study of response to subunit inactivated influenza vaccine. TCRdb fed the RT-PCR reads into MiXCR, producing one record per CDR3 protein. The table lists more than 450,000 distinct CDR3 sequences, less than 8% of them singletons. The sample here was PBMCs from blood, taken around 25 months after vaccination. Source of these receptors: a man in his fifties or sixties who received an inactivated influenza vaccine.

This clonotype was recorded a few times. The chain is built from TRBV28 and TRBJ1-1; no firm D call. Germline V gene sequence: CDR1 MDHEN, CDR2 SYDVKM. This CDR3 contains 14 residues. Trimming took 7 bases from V and 2 from J, leaving 14 bases between them. As DNA, the CDR3 is TGTGCCAGCACTTCCAGCCGCCCAAACACTGAAGCTTTCTTT. Protein sequence: CASTSSRPNTEAFF.

The sample holds a few counts of this clonotype. The rearrangement links TRBV20-1 to TRBJ2-5, with D unclear. Germline assignment: CDR1 DFQATT and CDR2 SNEGSKA (reference sequence). The CDR3 covers 16 residues. Trimming cost V 3 bases and J 4 bases, with 21 bases left between them. As DNA, the CDR3 is TGCAGTGCTAGTACCCTTCCCCACGGTTACCCAGAGACCCAGTACTTC. Its protein product is CSASTLPHGYPETQYF.

Ten or more counts support this clonotype. The CDR3 nucleotides are TGTGCCAGCAGCTTGGAGGGACTAGCTAACTATGGCTACACCTTC. Its protein product is CASSLEGLANYGYTF. The V call is TRBV5-5, the J call TRBJ1-2; D possibly corresponds to TRBD1 (5 bases). CDR3 size: 15 residues. Looked up from germline, CDR1 is SGHKS and CDR2 is YYEKEE (reference sequence). The ends were cut back, 0 bases at V and 0 bases at J, with 9 bases in the middle.

The gene calls are TRBV20-1 and TRBJ2-5; 10 bases agree with TRBD2. CDR3 size: 15 residues. V shed 2 bases, J shed 1 base, and the junction held 4 bases outside the gene matches. CDR1 is DFQATT, CDR2 SNEGSKA, per germline (reference sequence). This chain's CDR3 is CSARPSGGRQETQYF. DNA of the CDR3: TGCAGTGCTAGACCTAGCGGGGGCCGCCAAGAGACCCAGTACTTC.

The rearrangement uses TRBV10-3 and TRBJ2-7; no definite D call. CDR1 ENHRY and CDR2 SYGVKD come from the germline V gene. Trimming removed 1 base from V and 3 bases from J, with 10 bases in between. The CDR3 has 14 amino acids. DNA for the CDR3: TGTGCCATCAGTGAGTACCCGCTGGGCTACGAGCAGTACTTC. As protein: CAISEYPLGYEQYF.

This clonotype was counted only a few times. The CDR3: CASSPRQGASEYNEQFF. The DNA for the CDR3 is TGTGCCAGCAGCCCACGACAGGGGGCGAGTGAATACAATGAGCAGTTCTTC. This chain uses TRBV9 with TRBJ2-1; 10 nucleotides align to TRBD1. Losses at the gene ends were 4 bases for V and 4 bases for J; bases not matched to a gene: 11. The CDR3 covers 17 residues. Germline V CDR1 and CDR2: SGDLS, YYNGEE.

A few counts support this clonotype. The rearrangement links TRBV20-1 to TRBJ1-5, with D possibly being TRBD1 (5 bases). The V end lost 4 bases, the J end lost 3 bases, and 16 bases lay between the germline ends. This CDR3 is 15 amino acids long. Per the germline V gene, CDR1 is DFQATT and CDR2 is SNEGSKA (reference sequence). In DNA, the CDR3 is TGCAGTGCTAACCCAGGGACGAATATCAATCAGCCCCAGCATTTT. Translating it yields CSANPGTNINQPQHF.

The chain has TRBV6-1 and TRBJ1-1; D call uncertain. The CDR3 loop spans 13 amino acids. V gave up 6 bases and J gave up 4 bases, with 12 bases separating them. The germline gives CDR1 MNHNS, CDR2 SASEGT. In nucleotides, the CDR3 is TGTGCCAGCAGACTAACCTCGAGCACTGAAGCTTTCTTT. Translated, it gives CASRLTSSTEAFF.

This clonotype occurred a few times. This chain uses TRBV18 with TRBJ1-4; D not resolved. The germline CDR1 and CDR2 sequences are KGHSH and LQKENI. The V end lost 2 bases, the J end lost 4 bases, and 8 bases lay between the germline ends. The CDR3 covers 14 residues. CDR3 DNA sequence: TGTGCCAGCTCACCATTTAGTAGTAATGAAAAACTGTTTTTT. Its protein is CASSPFSSNEKLFF.

This clonotype was found many times. The chain employs TRBV20-1 and TRBJ2-3; D may be TRBD1 (7 bases). Trimming took off 6 bases at V and 8 bases at J, with 18 bases between the two ends. CDR3 length equals 13 residues. Germline V gene sequence: CDR1 DFQATT, CDR2 SNEGSKA (reference sequence). CDR3 nucleotides: TGCAGTGCGACACCTCCCCAGGGGGGTACGCAGTATTTT. Its protein product is CSATPPQGGTQYF.

This rearrangement joins TRBV4-1 to TRBJ1-6; D remains ambiguous. Germline loops: CDR1 MGHRA, CDR2 YSYEKL. V lost 0 bases to trimming and J lost 8 bases, with 17 bases between them. This CDR3 spans 17 amino acids. The CDR3 protein is CASSQDPAWLPDSPLHF. The CDR3 DNA is TGCGCCAGCAGCCAAGACCCGGCCTGGCTGCCCGATTCACCCCTCCACTTT.

This clonotype was counted ten times or more. The rearrangement links TRBV24-1 to TRBJ2-5; tentatively, D is TRBD1 or TRBD2 (5 bases each). Germline-derived CDR1 and CDR2 are KGHDR and SFDVKD. The CDR3 length is 16 residues. V was pared by 3 bases and J by 5 bases, with 18 bases between. This chain's CDR3 is CATSDPGPQVGETQYF. DNA for the CDR3: TGTGCCACCAGTGATCCGGGACCGCAAGTCGGGGAGACCCAGTACTTC.

This clonotype occurred a few times. The rearrangement uses TRBV6-2 or TRBV6-3 and TRBJ2-1, with 10 bases that match TRBD1. This CDR3 is built from 14 residues. The V and J ends lost 4 bases and 7 bases, in that order; junction bases with no gene match: 4. Germline loops: CDR1 MNHEY, CDR2 SVGEGT. The CDR3 here is CASSWTGGWNEQFF. The DNA of the CDR3 is TGTGCCAGCAGTTGGACAGGGGGATGGAATGAGCAGTTCTTC.

This clonotype has a count of ten or more. This chain joins TRBV10-3 and TRBJ1-1; the D gene is possibly TRBD1 (5 bases). The CDR3 extends over 13 amino acids. Trimming cost V 6 bases and J 1 base, with 9 bases left between them. Germline loops: CDR1 ENHRY, CDR2 SYGVKD. The CDR3 here is CAISLQANTEAFF. CDR3 DNA: TGTGCCATCAGCCTACAGGCGAACACTGAAGCTTTCTTT.

This clonotype was detected many times. This rearrangement joins TRBV3-1 to TRBJ1-5; the D is unclear. The CDR3 is made up of 12 amino acids. V was trimmed by 3 bases and J by 4 bases, leaving 4 bases between them. Germline V gene sequence: CDR1 LGHDT, CDR2 YNNKEL (reference sequence). The CDR3 region is CASSQLNQPQHF. CDR3 coding DNA: TGTGCCAGCAGCCAGCTTAATCAGCCCCAGCATTTT.

The chain couples TRBV5-5 to TRBJ1-6; D ambiguous. Trimming took off 0 bases at V and 7 bases at J, with 11 bases between the two ends. This CDR3 spans 15 amino acids. Germline V gives CDR1 SGHKS, CDR2 YYEKEE (reference sequence). CDR3 sequence: CASSLVLPLNSPLHF. Written as DNA, the CDR3 is TGTGCCAGCAGCTTGGTTCTCCCTCTCAATTCACCCCTCCACTTT.

The gene calls are TRBV6-1 and TRBJ1-2, with TRBD1 matching over 9 bases. V shed 6 bases and J 2 bases; nucleotides not matched to a gene: 7. The germline CDR1 and CDR2 sequences are MNHNS and SASEGT. The CDR3 sequence is 15 residues long. The CDR3 nucleotides are TGTGCCAGCAGACCGGGACAGGGCGGGAACTATGGCTACACCTTC. Translation gives CASRPGQGGNYGYTF.